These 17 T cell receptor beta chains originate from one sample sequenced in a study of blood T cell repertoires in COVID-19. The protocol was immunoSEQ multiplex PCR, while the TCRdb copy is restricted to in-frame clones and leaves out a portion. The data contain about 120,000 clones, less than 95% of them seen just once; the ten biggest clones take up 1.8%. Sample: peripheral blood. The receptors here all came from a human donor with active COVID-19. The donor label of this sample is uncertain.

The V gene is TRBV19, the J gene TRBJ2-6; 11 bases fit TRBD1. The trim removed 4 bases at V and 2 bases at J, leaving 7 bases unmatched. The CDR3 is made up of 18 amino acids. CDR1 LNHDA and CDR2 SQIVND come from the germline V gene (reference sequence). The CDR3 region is CASSTRTGGSAGANVLTF. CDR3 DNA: TGTGCCAGTAGTACACGGACAGGGGGCTCGGCTGGGGCCAACGTCCTGACTTTC.

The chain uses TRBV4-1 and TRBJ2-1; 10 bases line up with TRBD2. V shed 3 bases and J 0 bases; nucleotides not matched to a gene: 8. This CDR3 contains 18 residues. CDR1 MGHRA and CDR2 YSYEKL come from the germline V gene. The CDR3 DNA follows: TGCGCCAGCAGCCATAACCCTAGCGGGGGCCGCTCCTACAATGAGCAGTTCTTC. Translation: CASSHNPSGGRSYNEQFF.

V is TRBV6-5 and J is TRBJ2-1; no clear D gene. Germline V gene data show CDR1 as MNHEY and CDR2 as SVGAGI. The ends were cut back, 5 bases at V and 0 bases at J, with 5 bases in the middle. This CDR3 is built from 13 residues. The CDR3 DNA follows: TGTGCCAGCAGTCGTAACTCCTACAATGAGCAGTTCTTC. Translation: CASSRNSYNEQFF.

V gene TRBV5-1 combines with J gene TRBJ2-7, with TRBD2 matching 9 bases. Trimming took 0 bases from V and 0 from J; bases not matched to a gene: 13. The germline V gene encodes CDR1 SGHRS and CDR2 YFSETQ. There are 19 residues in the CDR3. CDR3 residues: CASSLGPAGGHRSSYEQYF. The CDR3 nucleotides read TGCGCCAGCAGCTTGGGGCCAGCGGGGGGTCATAGGAGCTCCTACGAGCAGTACTTC.

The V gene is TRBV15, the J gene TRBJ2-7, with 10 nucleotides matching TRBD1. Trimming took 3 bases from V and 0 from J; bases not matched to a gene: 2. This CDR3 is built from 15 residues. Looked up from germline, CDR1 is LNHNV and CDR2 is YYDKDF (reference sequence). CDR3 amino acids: CATSSGTGASYEQYF. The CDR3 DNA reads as TGTGCCACCAGCAGCGGGACAGGGGCCTCCTACGAGCAGTACTTC.

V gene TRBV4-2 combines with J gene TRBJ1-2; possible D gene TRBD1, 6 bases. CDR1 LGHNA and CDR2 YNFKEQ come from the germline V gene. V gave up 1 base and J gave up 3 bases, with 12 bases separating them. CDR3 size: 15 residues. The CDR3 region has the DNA TGTGCCAGCAGCCAAGGGACAGAGATCCACTATGGCTACACCTTC. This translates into CASSQGTEIHYGYTF.

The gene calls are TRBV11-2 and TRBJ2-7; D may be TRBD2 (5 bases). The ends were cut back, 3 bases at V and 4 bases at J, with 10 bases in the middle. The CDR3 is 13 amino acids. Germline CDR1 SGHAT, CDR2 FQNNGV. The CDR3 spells CASSLQRRYEQYF. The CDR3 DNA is TGTGCCAGCAGCTTGCAGCGGAGGTACGAGCAGTACTTC.

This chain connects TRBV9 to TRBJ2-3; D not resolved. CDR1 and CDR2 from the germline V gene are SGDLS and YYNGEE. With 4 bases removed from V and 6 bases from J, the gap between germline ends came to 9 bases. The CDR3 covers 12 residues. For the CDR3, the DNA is TGTGCCAGCAGCCTAAACTCGGATACGCAGTATTTT. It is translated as CASSLNSDTQYF.

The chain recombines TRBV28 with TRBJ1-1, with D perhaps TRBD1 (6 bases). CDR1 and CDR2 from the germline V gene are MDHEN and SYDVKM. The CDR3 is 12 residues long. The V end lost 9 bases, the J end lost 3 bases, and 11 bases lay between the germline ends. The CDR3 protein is CASGGGHTEAFF. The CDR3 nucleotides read TGTGCCAGTGGGGGGGGGCACACTGAAGCTTTCTTT.

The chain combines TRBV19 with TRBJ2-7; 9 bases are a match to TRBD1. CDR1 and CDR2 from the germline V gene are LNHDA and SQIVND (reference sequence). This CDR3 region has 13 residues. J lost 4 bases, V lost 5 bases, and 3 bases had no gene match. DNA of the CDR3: TGTGCCAGTAGTTTCGGGACAGGGTACGAGCAGTACTTC. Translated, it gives CASSFGTGYEQYF.

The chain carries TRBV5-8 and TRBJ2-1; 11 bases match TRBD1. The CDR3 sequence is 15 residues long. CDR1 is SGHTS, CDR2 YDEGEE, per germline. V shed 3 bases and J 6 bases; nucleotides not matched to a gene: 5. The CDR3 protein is CASSSPGQGGNEQFF. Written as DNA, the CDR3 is TGTGCCAGCAGCTCTCCGGGACAGGGGGGCAATGAGCAGTTCTTC.

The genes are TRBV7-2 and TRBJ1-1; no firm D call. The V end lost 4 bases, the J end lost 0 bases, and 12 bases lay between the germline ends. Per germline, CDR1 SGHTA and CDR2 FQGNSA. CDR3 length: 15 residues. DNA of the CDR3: TGTGCCAGCAGCTATCCCGGGTTCATGAACACTGAAGCTTTCTTT. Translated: CASSYPGFMNTEAFF. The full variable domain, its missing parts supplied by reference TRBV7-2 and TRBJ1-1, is GAGVSQSPSNKVTEKGKDVELRCDPISGHTALYWYRQSLGQGLEFLIYFQGNSAPDKSGLPSDRFSAERTGGSVSTLTIQRTQQEDSAVYLCASSYPGFMNTEAFFGQGTRLTVV.

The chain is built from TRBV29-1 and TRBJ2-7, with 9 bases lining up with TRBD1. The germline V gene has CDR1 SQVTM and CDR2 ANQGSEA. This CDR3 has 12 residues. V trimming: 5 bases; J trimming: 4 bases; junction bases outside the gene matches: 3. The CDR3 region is CSVPGTGYEQYF. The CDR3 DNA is TGCAGCGTTCCCGGGACAGGGTACGAGCAGTACTTC.

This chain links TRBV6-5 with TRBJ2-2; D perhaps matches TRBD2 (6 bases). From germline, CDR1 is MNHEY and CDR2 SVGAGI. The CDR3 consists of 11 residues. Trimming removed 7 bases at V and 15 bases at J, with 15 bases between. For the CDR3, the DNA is TGTGCCAGCAATGGGCGAAGGAGGGTGTTTTTT. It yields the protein CASNGRRRVFF.

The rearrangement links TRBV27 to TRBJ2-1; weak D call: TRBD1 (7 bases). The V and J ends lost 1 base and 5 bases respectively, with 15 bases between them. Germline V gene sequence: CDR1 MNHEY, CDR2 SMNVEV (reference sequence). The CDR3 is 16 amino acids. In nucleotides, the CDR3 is TGTGCCAGCAGTTTATTCGGGGGACAGAGCCACAATGAGCAGTTCTTC. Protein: CASSLFGGQSHNEQFF.

CDR3 nucleotide sequence: TGTGCCAGCAGCCAAATAGCGGGGGGGCCTGAGGAGACCCAGTACTTC. Its translation is CASSQIAGGPEETQYF. This sequence joins TRBV4-2 and TRBJ2-5; 11 nucleotides line up with TRBD2. The junction had 7 bases not matched to a gene; V was cut back by 2 bases and J by 5 bases. The V gene's germline CDR1 is LGHNA and CDR2 YNFKEQ. The CDR3 has 16 amino acids.

CDR3 loop: CASSYDRGSTYEQYF. In nucleotides, the CDR3 is TGTGCCAGCAGTTACGACAGGGGATCAACCTACGAGCAGTACTTC. The chain employs TRBV6-2 or TRBV6-3 and TRBJ2-7; 8 nucleotides align to TRBD1. The germline V gene encodes CDR1 MNHEY and CDR2 SVGEGT. With 2 bases clipped from V and 2 bases from J, the junction kept 5 bases outside the gene matches. The CDR3 length is 15 residues.